The 6 T cell receptor beta chains presented below share a single source sample, sequenced in a study of T cells expressing NK-cell markers. Using the 5' RACE reads, TCRdb records one entry per CDR3 protein without DNA. The sample includes roughly 280,000 distinct CDR3 sequences. Sequenced input: blood T cells: a sorted CD56 or NKG2C T cell subset, CD4+ or CD8+ T cells, or bulk PBMC T cells (not recorded which). These receptors came from a man between 18 and 35 years old in good health.

The chain joins TRBV5-4 to TRBJ2-7; TCRdb's D call, TRBD2, is unchecked because there is no DNA. The CDR3 is made up of 14 amino acids. Germline V lookup: CDR1 SGHNT, CDR2 YYREEE (reference sequence). This chain's CDR3 is CASSTGLDSYEQYF.

V usage is TRBV3-1 and J usage is TRBJ2-3; as DNA is missing, the TRBD2 call by TCRdb cannot be tested. In germline, CDR1 is LGHDT, CDR2 YNNKEL (reference sequence). The CDR3 consists of 19 residues. CDR3: CASSQPSGTSGVSTDTQYF.

The chain recombines TRBV11-3 with TRBJ1-1; TCRdb gives TRBD1 as the D gene, but with no DNA this cannot be confirmed. From germline, CDR1 is SGHNT and CDR2 YENEEA. The CDR3 contains 13 residues. This CDR3 reads CASSHPGRDEAFF.

The chain carries TRBV4-3 and TRBJ2-5. The CDR3 consists of 14 residues. Germline CDR1 reads LGHNA; CDR2 reads YSLEER. CDR3 protein: CASSQEESGETQYF.

The chain has TRBV29-1 and TRBJ1-2; with no DNA, the TCRdb D assignment of TRBD1 cannot be verified. CDR1 is SQVTM and CDR2 is ANQGSEA in the germline V gene. The CDR3 has 13 residues. The CDR3 sequence: CSVPRGASYGYTF.

The V gene is TRBV5-1, the J gene TRBJ2-5; the TCRdb call, TRBD1, lacks DNA for checking. Germline CDR1 SGHRS, CDR2 YFSETQ. This CDR3 comprises 14 residues. The CDR3: CASSKDRPEETQYF. Together with reference TRBV5-1 and TRBJ2-5, the CDR3 gives the full variable domain: KAGVTQTPRYLIKTRGQQVTLSCSPISGHRSVSWYQQTPGQGLQFLFEYFSETQRNKGNFPGRFSGRQFSNSRSEMNVSTLELGDSALYLCASSKDRPEETQYFGPGTRLLVL.